The present TCR beta chain was sequenced within a study of blood T cell repertoires in COVID-19. The germline gives CDR1 LGHNA, CDR2 YNFKEQ. Unmatched junction bases numbered 16, after V lost 0 bases and J lost 0 bases. The CDR3 contains 23 residues. The data were produced by immunoSEQ multiplex PCR, yet TCRdb's version contains in-frame clones alone and is incomplete. This table holds about 260,000 clones, more than 75% found once. The study counted Cohort 3 donors as recovered given two negative PCRs, clearance, or symptom resolution. The sequence derives from a woman aged 50 to 65 who had recovered from COVID-19. The J gene is TRBJ2-1, the V gene TRBV4-2, with 14 bases fitting TRBD2. Sequencing was carried out using PBMCs or T cells enriched from blood (not recorded which). In nucleotides, the CDR3 is TGTGCCAGCAGCCAAGATGGGACTAGCGGGAGTATACCATACAGAAGCTCCTACAATGAGCAGTTCTTC. This gives the protein CASSQDGTSGSIPYRSSYNEQFF.